One and the same sample provided the 21 T cell receptor beta chains below, sequenced in a study of T cell responses to AZD1222 COVID-19 vaccine (dated by TCRdb to the early 2020s). Library preparation employed the immunoSEQ multiplex PCR assay. TCRdb took over this immuneACCESS table, retaining in-frame rearrangements with V and J assigned. Such tables are incomplete; in checked studies, under half of the missing clones stem from an unresolved V gene, and the remainder is unexplained. The sample data list 100,000 to 110,000 clones, and approximately 91% of these were observed just once. Clones ranked in the top ten supply around 1.7% of the sample. In light of the paper, this sample's time point label describes: baseline before first vaccination. The sequences come from peripheral blood, collected on day 0 of AZD1222 vaccination. These receptors came from an adult in good health.

The chain has TRBV4-2 and TRBJ2-3; 15 nucleotides match TRBD2. Germline V gene sequence: CDR1 LGHNA, CDR2 YNFKEQ. V dropped 4 bases and J dropped 4; count of bases not matched to a gene: 6. This CDR3 contains 17 residues. DNA of the CDR3: TGTGCCAGCAGCCCGGGACTAGCGGGAGGAATCGCAGATACGCAGTATTTT. The encoded protein is CASSPGLAGGIADTQYF.

The chain joins TRBV24-1 to TRBJ1-1; D is perhaps TRBD1 (5 bases). CDR3 size: 13 residues. Trimming removed 12 bases at V and 1 base at J, with 14 bases between. CDR1 is KGHDR and CDR2 is SFDVKD in the germline V gene. The CDR3 DNA sequence: TGTGCCTCCCGGGGGGAGCCGAACACTGAAGCTTTCTTT. Translating it yields CASRGEPNTEAFF.

The chain has TRBV19 and TRBJ2-1, with D maybe TRBD1 (6 bases). This CDR3 comprises 16 residues. V was clipped by 6 bases and J by 0 bases, with 15 bases between them. Germline loops: CDR1 LNHDA, CDR2 SQIVND (reference sequence). DNA of the CDR3: TGTGCCAGTAGCCCGGGACACCGCTCCTCCTACAATGAGCAGTTCTTC. Translation gives CASSPGHRSSYNEQFF.

The chain joins TRBV29-1 to TRBJ1-2; no clear D gene. The V end lost 3 bases, the J end lost 4 bases, and 9 bases lay between the germline ends. From germline, CDR1 is SQVTM and CDR2 ANQGSEA. The CDR3 runs 12 residues. In DNA, the CDR3 is TGCAGCGTTGACGAGTCGGTCTATGGCTACACCTTC. It encodes CSVDESVYGYTF.

This chain joins TRBV3-1 (or the pseudogene TRBV3-2) and TRBJ2-2; 12 bases agree with TRBD2. The CDR3 is 16 residues long. Looked up from germline, CDR1 is LGHDT and CDR2 is YNNKEL (reference sequence). V lost 1 base to trimming and J lost 4 bases; unmatched junction nucleotides: 1. CDR3 in amino acids: CASSQGLAGVTGELFF. The CDR3 DNA sequence: TGTGCCAGCAGCCAAGGACTAGCGGGAGTCACCGGGGAGCTGTTTTTT.

This clone was seen a single time. V usage is TRBV28 and J usage is TRBJ2-1; D may correspond to TRBD1 or TRBD2 (5 bases each). Germline CDR1 reads MDHEN; CDR2 reads SYDVKM. The CDR3 is made up of 14 amino acids. The V end was cut by 2 bases, the J end by 6 bases, with 11 bases between. CDR3 residues: CASSLGASLNEQFF. CDR3 DNA: TGTGCCAGCAGTTTAGGGGCTAGCCTCAATGAGCAGTTCTTC.

The J gene is TRBJ1-2, the V gene TRBV6-5; D gene unclear. The germline gives CDR1 MNHEY, CDR2 SVGAGI. This CDR3 has 14 residues. Trimming took off 1 base at V and 6 bases at J, with 12 bases between the two ends. CDR3 DNA sequence: TGTGCCAGCAGTTACTTGGACTCATCCAATGGCTACACCTTC. Its protein product is CASSYLDSSNGYTF.

Only a few counts were recorded for this clone. V gene TRBV2 combines with J gene TRBJ2-1; 11 nucleotides line up with TRBD2. After removal of 4 bases from V and 11 bases from J, the junction contained 16 bases not matched to a gene. In germline, CDR1 is SNHLY, CDR2 FYNNEI. There are 17 residues in the CDR3. The CDR3 sequence: CASSGPSGLAEIPQQFF. The CDR3 nucleotides are TGTGCCAGCAGTGGGCCCTCGGGACTAGCGGAGATCCCACAGCAGTTCTTC.

The gene calls are TRBV5-1 and TRBJ1-1; D call uncertain. CDR3 length equals 13 residues. Trimming took 0 bases from V and 1 from J, leaving 4 bases between them. Germline assignment: CDR1 SGHRS and CDR2 YFSETQ. CDR3 sequence: CASSLGANTEAFF. The CDR3 nucleotides are TGCGCCAGCAGCTTGGGGGCGAACACTGAAGCTTTCTTT.

V gene TRBV7-8 combines with J gene TRBJ1-6, with 7 bases aligning to TRBD1. Germline CDR1 is SGHVS and CDR2 is FQNEAQ. Germline trimming cut 5 bases from V and 14 bases from J; bases unmatched to any gene: 24. The CDR3 covers 18 residues. The CDR3 loop reads CASSPRQGFFFGVGSLHF. The DNA of the CDR3 is TGTGCCAGCAGCCCAAGACAGGGTTTCTTCTTTGGGGTAGGGTCCCTCCACTTT.

The genes are TRBV5-1 and TRBJ2-2; 7 bases agree with TRBD1. The CDR3 loop spans 17 amino acids. Germline V gene data show CDR1 as SGHRS and CDR2 as YFSETQ. The junction had 9 bases not matched to a gene; V was cut back by 1 base and J by 3 bases. In DNA, the CDR3 is TGCGCCAGCAGCTTGCCGGGTCCGGGACAGTACACCGGGGAGCTGTTTTTT. It codes for CASSLPGPGQYTGELFF.

This clone was found once. The genes are TRBV5-1 and TRBJ1-6, with D tentatively TRBD1 (5 bases). The V end was cut by 0 bases, the J end by 8 bases, with 9 bases between. This CDR3 has 14 residues. Germline V gives CDR1 SGHRS, CDR2 YFSETQ. CDR3 amino acids: CASSLGQGDSPLHF. DNA for the CDR3: TGCGCCAGCAGCTTGGGGCAGGGAGATTCACCCCTCCACTTT.

This clone appeared once. The chain uses TRBV5-5 and TRBJ2-7, with D possibly being TRBD1 or TRBD2 (6 bases each). V lost 1 base and J 0 bases, leaving 14 bases between the germline ends. Germline values: CDR1 SGHKS, CDR2 YYEKEE (reference sequence). There are 16 residues in the CDR3. CDR3 amino acids: CASSLQEGGSSYEQYF. The CDR3 bases are TGTGCCAGCAGCTTGCAAGAGGGGGGATCCTCCTACGAGCAGTACTTC.

The chain is built from TRBV6-5 and TRBJ1-5; 7 bases are shared with TRBD1. The CDR3 is 15 residues long. Germline-derived CDR1 and CDR2 are MNHEY and SVGAGI. Unmatched junction bases numbered 9, after V lost 5 bases and J lost 5 bases. The CDR3 region has the DNA TGTGCCAGCAGTCTAATGGGACAGAGTTATCAGCCCCAGCATTTT. It codes for CASSLMGQSYQPQHF.

The chain uses TRBV29-1 and TRBJ1-1; D ambiguous. This CDR3 has 11 amino acids. Germline CDR1 SQVTM, CDR2 ANQGSEA. The V end lost 2 bases, the J end lost 7 bases, and 8 bases lay between the germline ends. The CDR3 protein is CSVEYRREAFF. CDR3 in DNA: TGCAGCGTTGAATACCGGCGTGAAGCTTTCTTT.

The chain links TRBV2 to TRBJ2-1; 9 bases map to TRBD1. The V and J ends lost 2 bases and 8 bases, in that order; junction bases with no gene match: 4. CDR3 length: 14 amino acids. CDR1 SNHLY and CDR2 FYNNEI come from the germline V gene. The CDR3 here is CASSEQQGAYEQFF. In DNA form, the CDR3 reads TGTGCCAGCAGTGAACAACAGGGGGCTTATGAGCAGTTCTTC.

This clone is a singleton in its sample. The chain employs TRBV15 and TRBJ1-2, with 11 bases that match TRBD1. Looked up from germline, CDR1 is LNHNV and CDR2 is YYDKDF (reference sequence). This CDR3 has 16 residues. V lost 1 base and J lost 4; bases outside the gene matches: 5. The CDR3 DNA is TGTGCCACCAGCAGAGCCAGGGACAGGGGGACCTATGGCTACACCTTC. Translation: CATSRARDRGTYGYTF.

This rearrangement joins TRBV29-1 to TRBJ2-2; no reliable D call. The CDR3 is 13 amino acids. The V end was cut by 4 bases, the J end by 7 bases, with 13 bases between. CDR1 and CDR2 (germline): SQVTM, ANQGSEA. CDR3 amino acids: CSVANGVGGELFF. DNA of the CDR3: TGCAGCGTTGCCAATGGGGTTGGCGGGGAGCTGTTTTTT.

The V gene is TRBV11-2, the J gene TRBJ1-1; D is undetermined. Trimming left V 4 bases short and J 1 base short, with 10 bases between. CDR1 is SGHAT and CDR2 is FQNNGV in the germline V gene. The CDR3 spans 14 residues. As DNA, the CDR3 is TGTGCCAGCAGCTCCCGGGATTCGAACACTGAAGCTTTCTTT. Amino acids: CASSSRDSNTEAFF. The whole variable domain, filled in from reference TRBV11-2 and TRBJ1-1, reads EAGVAQSPRYKIIEKRQSVAFWCNPISGHATLYWYQQILGQGPKLLIQFQNNGVVDDSQLPKDRFSAERLKGVDSTLKIQPAKLEDSAVYLCASSSRDSNTEAFFGQGTRLTVV.

The CDR3 DNA is TGTGCCAGCAGCCCACTTTCAGCAGGGGGATACGAGCAGTACTTC. This sequence encodes CASSPLSAGGYEQYF. The genes are TRBV2 and TRBJ2-7; 7 bases agree with TRBD1. Germline CDR1 and CDR2: SNHLY and FYNNEI. V shed 6 bases and J 4 bases; nucleotides not matched to a gene: 12. CDR3 size: 15 residues.

The V call is TRBV20-1, the J call TRBJ1-3; 10 bases agree with TRBD1. CDR3 size: 13 residues. J gave up 15 bases and V 3 bases, and 11 bases lay outside the gene matches. Germline V gives CDR1 DFQATT, CDR2 SNEGSKA (reference sequence). CDR3 residues: CSASSGSRDRGYF. The CDR3 DNA sequence: TGCAGTGCTAGTTCAGGATCGCGGGACAGGGGATATTTT.